This entry concerns a single TCR beta chain. Its antigen is not identified. A junction boundary mismatches the germline segment, possibly from a read error. This specimen belongs to a study of tumor-infiltrating lymphocytes in primary liver carcinoma. Regarding the study as a whole: Present in all five tumor regions were only about 7.5-24% of the top clones.

The germline gives CDR1 MGHRA, CDR2 YSYEKL. The CDR3 length is 16 residues. Without any cell sorting, about 19-31 mg of bulk tissue yielded co-extracted RNA and DNA. Five separate regions of each tumor underwent sampling. Using a constant-region primer together with ProtoScript II reverse transcriptase, TCR beta cDNA was made from 450 to 600 ng of total RNA. ARM-PCR was slightly modified, and three nested multiplex PCR rounds with it gave rise to the TCR beta libraries. A C-beta reverse primer was combined with TRBV1-TRBV30 forward primers in the first two PCR rounds, and each round had around 10 cycles. TCRdb processed the multiplex PCR reads anew with MiXCR; each CDR3 protein has one entry. The sample has around 56,000 distinct CDR3 sequences, just over 70% seen once.

Sequenced: liver tumor tissue from sampling region 2. Subset given: tumor region T2, inferior pole. This chain uses TRBV4-1 with TRBJ1-2, with D possibly TRBD1 on 5 matching bases. This TCR derives from a man aged 35 to 55 with primary liver carcinoma and hepatitis B virus infection. This CDR3 reads CAISQEGWGSIDGYTF. DNA for the CDR3: TGCGCCATCAGCCAAGAGGGATGGGGCTCGATCGATGGCTACACCTTC.